The clone carrying this T cell receptor (beta chain) was counted a single time. These data originate in a study of Graves' ophthalmopathy and Graves' hyperthyroidism. This CDR3 is built from 15 residues. The ends were cut back, 5 bases at V and 8 bases at J, with 18 bases in the middle. For repertoire sequencing, the TCR beta CDR3 regions were amplified from RNA transcripts. HTBI primers were used in a first-round RT-PCR, which preceded a second-round multiplex PCR. TCRdb called the multiplex PCR reads again in MiXCR, with one record for every CDR3 protein. This sample has 1 million to 1.3 million distinct CDR3 sequences, with 35% to 40% found just once.

The sequenced material came from peripheral blood or thyroid tissue (not recorded which). This sequence joins TRBV12-3 or TRBV12-4 and TRBJ1-4; maybe TRBD1 (5 bases). The clonotype comes from an adult man with Graves' hyperthyroidism. The CDR3 reads CASSPRGGSEEKLFF. In DNA, the CDR3 is TGTGCCAGCAGTCCCCGGGGGGGTTCGGAAGAAAAACTGTTTTTT.